These 10 T cell receptor beta chains share one sample of origin, sequenced in a study of molecular identifiers for immune sequencing clone quantification. TCRdb re-analysed the PCR reads in MiXCR, keeping a single row per CDR3 protein. The sample contains around 460,000 distinct CDR3 sequences, about 25% of which appear only once. Specimen: naive CD8+ T cells from blood, with Jurkat cell RNA spiked in. Subset given: FACS-sorted CD8+CD4-CCR7+CD45RA+ naive T cells. All receptors come from a human donor in good health. Some libraries in this study had Jurkat cell RNA spiked in.

About this clonotype: A much larger clone differs by one base, so this may be a read error. The chain has TRBV9 and TRBJ2-5; no clear D. This CDR3 is 12 amino acids long. Per the germline V gene, CDR1 is SGDLS and CDR2 is YYNGEE. CDR3 amino acids: CASSASQETQCF. In DNA form, the CDR3 reads TGTGCCAGCAGCGCCAGCCAAGAGACCCAGTGCTTC. Full variable domain (outside the CDR3, taken from reference TRBV9 and TRBJ2-5): DSGVTQTPKHLITATGQRVTLRCSPRSGDLSVYWYQQSLDQGLQFLIQYYNGEERAKGNILERFSAQQFPDLHSELNLSSLELGDSALYFCASSASQETQCFGPGTRLLVL.

The chain uses TRBV4-1 and TRBJ2-7, with D possibly being TRBD1 (7 bases). This CDR3 region has 15 residues. Germline V gene lookup returns CDR1 MGHRA and CDR2 YSYEKL. V was cut by 0 bases and J by 3 bases, with 12 bases left in between. The CDR3 DNA reads TGCGCCAGCAGCCAAGACACTCAGGGGGGCTACGAGCAGTACTTC. This codes for CASSQDTQGGYEQYF.

This clonotype was detected a few times. V and J are TRBV2 and TRBJ1-5; 9 bases line up with TRBD1. The CDR3 runs 15 residues. Germline trimming cut 3 bases from V and 1 base from J; bases unmatched to any gene: 1. Germline CDR1 is SNHLY and CDR2 is FYNNEI. The CDR3, as DNA: TGTGCCAGCAGTGATGGGACAGGGAGCAATCAGCCCCAGCATTTT. Translation: CASSDGTGSNQPQHF.

As for this clonotype: A much larger clone lies one base from this, so it may be a read error. The rearrangement uses TRBV11-2 and TRBJ2-5, with D perhaps TRBD2 (6 bases). The CDR3 runs to 14 residues. Trimming pared 8 bases from V and 3 bases from J, leaving 16 bases between. CDR1 is SGHAT, CDR2 FQNNGV, per germline. The CDR3 sequence: CASGLGTGEETQYF. CDR3 nucleotides: TGTGCCAGCGGCCTAGGGACTGGGGAAGAGACCCAGTACTTC.

This clonotype has more than one count but fewer than ten. The V gene is TRBV27, the J gene TRBJ2-5, with unresolved D. Looked up from germline, CDR1 is MNHEY and CDR2 is SMNVEV (reference sequence). The CDR3 covers 13 residues. The V gene lost 2 bases and the J gene lost 1 base, with 5 bases spanning the gap. CDR3 nucleotides: TGTGCCAGCAGTTTAATTAGCCAAGAGACCCAGTACTTC. Its protein product is CASSLISQETQYF.

This clonotype showed up just a few times. V usage is TRBV2 and J usage is TRBJ2-7, with unresolved D. The length of the CDR3 is 14 residues. The germline V gene has CDR1 SNHLY and CDR2 FYNNEI. The V end lost 5 bases, the J end lost 6 bases, and 17 bases lay between the germline ends. This CDR3 reads CASSPTLGIGEQYF. The CDR3 DNA reads TGTGCCAGCAGTCCTACCCTAGGGATCGGCGAGCAGTACTTC.

V gene TRBV20-1 combines with J gene TRBJ2-1; the D gene is possibly TRBD1 (6 bases). There are 13 residues in the CDR3. V lost 2 bases, J lost 9 bases, and 14 bases lay in between. CDR1 and CDR2 (germline): DFQATT, SNEGSKA (reference sequence). CDR3 coding DNA: TGCAGTGCTAGACCCAATACAGGGATTGAGCAGTTCTTC. Its translation is CSARPNTGIEQFF.

This clonotype was found once. This chain links TRBV19 with TRBJ2-1; D not resolved. V lost 3 bases to trimming and J lost 3 bases, with 9 bases between them. The germline gives CDR1 LNHDA, CDR2 SQIVND (reference sequence). The CDR3 is 14 amino acids. CDR3 region: CASSIPIVYNEQFF. CDR3 coding DNA: TGTGCCAGTAGTATCCCCATCGTCTACAATGAGCAGTTCTTC.

The rearrangement joins TRBV10-2 to TRBJ2-7, with D maybe TRBD1 (6 bases). The CDR3 covers 12 residues. V lost 4 bases to trimming and J lost 5 bases, with 9 bases between them. Germline-derived CDR1 and CDR2 are WSHSY and SAAADI. Here the CDR3 reads CASSGPGDEQYF. CDR3 bases: TGCGCCAGCAGTGGTCCAGGGGACGAGCAGTACTTC.

The V call is TRBV20-1, the J call TRBJ2-4; TRBD2 agrees at 9 bases. The V segment lost 6 bases and the J segment 3 bases; nucleotides outside the gene matches: 9. Per the germline V gene, CDR1 is DFQATT and CDR2 is SNEGSKA (reference sequence). CDR3 length equals 15 residues. CDR3 nucleotide sequence: TGCAGTGCCCAAGCTAGCGGGACCGTCAAAAACATTCAGTACTTC. Its protein product is CSAQASGTVKNIQYF.